Below, 8 T cell receptor beta chains from the same sample are listed, as sequenced in a study of cytomegalovirus exposure and HLA in healthy donors. Primers: 60 Vbeta forward and 13 Jbeta reverse. The method was immunoSEQ multiplex PCR; TCRdb's version includes in-frame clones alone and lacks a portion of them. Altogether some 200,000 clones are present, roughly four fifths being singletons, with the ten largest covering 0.55% to 0.7%. The sample taken for sequencing was PBMCs. The receptors were sampled from a woman in her forties in good health and CMV-seronegative.

This rearrangement joins TRBV9 to TRBJ2-7; D is perhaps TRBD1 (5 bases). CDR1 is SGDLS and CDR2 is YYNGEE in the germline V gene. This CDR3 is 14 amino acids long. V gave up 2 bases and J gave up 0 bases, with 9 bases separating them. CDR3 sequence: CASSVTASSYEQYF. The DNA for the CDR3 is TGTGCCAGCAGCGTGACAGCTAGCTCCTACGAGCAGTACTTC.

The chain links TRBV7-6 to TRBJ2-1; 7 bases match TRBD1. Germline loops: CDR1 SGHVS, CDR2 FNYEAQ. V lost 0 bases to trimming and J lost 8 bases; unmatched junction nucleotides: 10. CDR3 length: 16 amino acids. CDR3 in amino acids: CASSLAGADRSDEQFF. Here the CDR3 DNA reads TGTGCCAGCAGCTTAGCAGGTGCGGACAGGAGTGATGAGCAGTTCTTC.

This clone was seen a few times. The chain's CDR3 is CASSQDQGVRSYNEQFF. In DNA, the CDR3 is TGCGCCAGCAGCCAAGATCAGGGGGTGCGCTCCTACAATGAGCAGTTCTTC. The chain recombines TRBV4-3 with TRBJ2-1, with 7 bases identical to TRBD1. J gave up 0 bases and V 0 bases, and 5 bases lay outside the gene matches. This CDR3 comprises 17 residues. Per the germline V gene, CDR1 is LGHNA and CDR2 is YSLEER.

The gene calls are TRBV7-2 and TRBJ1-5, with 9 bases aligning to TRBD1. The CDR3 consists of 15 residues. Germline V gives CDR1 SGHTA, CDR2 FQGNSA. The V gene end was trimmed by 4 bases and the J gene end by 6 bases; junction bases not matched to a gene: 7. The CDR3 loop reads CASSWGQGLGQPQHF. Written as DNA, the CDR3 is TGTGCCAGCAGCTGGGGACAGGGTCTGGGTCAGCCCCAGCATTTT. The whole variable domain, filled in from reference TRBV7-2 and TRBJ1-5, reads GAGVSQSPSNKVTEKGKDVELRCDPISGHTALYWYRQSLGQGLEFLIYFQGNSAPDKSGLPSDRFSAERTGGSVSTLTIQRTQQEDSAVYLCASSWGQGLGQPQHFGDGTRLSIL.

The rearrangement joins TRBV18 to TRBJ1-1; maybe TRBD1 (6 bases). The CDR3 contains 13 residues. Trimming stripped 5 bases from V and 2 bases from J, with 9 bases between. Germline CDR1 reads KGHSH; CDR2 reads LQKENI. This chain's CDR3 is CASSKDRNTEAFF. In DNA, the CDR3 is TGTGCCAGCTCAAAGGACAGAAACACTGAAGCTTTCTTT.

This clone was counted only a few times. CDR3 nucleotide sequence: TGTGCCATAGGGGACACTGAAGCTTTCTTT. This encodes CAIGDTEAFF. V gene TRBV7-9 combines with J gene TRBJ1-1; perhaps TRBD1 as D (5 bases). Trimming took 10 bases from V and 3 from J, leaving 6 bases between them. CDR1 and CDR2 (germline): SEHNR, FQNEAQ (reference sequence). CDR3 length: 10 amino acids.

This clone was seen a single time. The DNA of the CDR3 is TGTGCCAGCAGTCCAGGCAATCAGCCCCAGCATTTT. Its protein is CASSPGNQPQHF. This chain uses TRBV28 with TRBJ1-5; D gene uncertain. The CDR3 covers 12 residues. The germline CDR1 and CDR2 sequences are MDHEN and SYDVKM. The ends were cut back, 5 bases at V and 2 bases at J, with 4 bases in the middle.

This clone was picked up a small number of times. The genes are TRBV10-1 and TRBJ2-5; D is possibly TRBD1 (6 bases). Germline values: CDR1 WNHNN, CDR2 SYGVQD (reference sequence). This CDR3 contains 15 residues. Trimming took off 7 bases at V and 4 bases at J, with 19 bases between the two ends. The CDR3 region has the DNA TGCGCCAGCAATGAAATAGGGGGTCTGGCAGAGACCCAGTACTTC. This encodes CASNEIGGLAETQYF.